This is a list of T cell receptor beta chains from one sample in a study of OX40 agonist ivuxolimab in advanced cancers. Generated by immunoSEQ multiplex PCR, the TCRdb table keeps only in-frame clones and is missing some. This table has 70,000 to 95,000 clones, around 87% appearing once. The material sequenced was CD4+ or CD8+ T cells sorted from blood, taken in a trial of the OX40 agonist ivuxolimab. These receptors came from an adult with an advanced solid tumor such as melanoma, head and neck, liver or kidney cancer. Each CDR3 is given with its conserved first and last residue. A D gene is named only where the DNA matches it firmly. Where a row states a size, it is once, few, many or the class of an expanded clone; other rows omit it.

CDR3nt | CDR3aa | v_gene | d_gene | j_gene | abundance
TGTGCCAGCAGTCCTCCTGGGAGGACAGGCTATTACGAGCAGTACTTC | CASSPPGRTGYYEQYF | TRBV27 | . | TRBJ2-7 | .
TGTGCCAGCAGTTTAACCGGGGAGCTGTTTTTT | CASSLTGELFF | TRBV28 | . | TRBJ2-2 | .
TGTGCCAGTAGTATAGTCACCGGGACGGCGGGAAACACCATATATTTT | CASSIVTGTAGNTIYF | TRBV19 | . | TRBJ1-3 | .
TGTGCCAGCAGCTTGGAAGCCGGGGGTCGCGGCTACACCTTC | CASSLEAGGRGYTF | TRBV5-4 | . | TRBJ1-2 | .
TGTGCAAGTCGCTTACAAAGGGGGTTCTACAATGAGCAGTTCTTC | CASRLQRGFYNEQFF | TRBV12-2 | . | TRBJ2-1 | .
TGTGCCAGCTTACCAACGAGAGGCCTTTCTGGAAACACCATATATTTT | CASLPTRGLSGNTIYF | TRBV18 | . | TRBJ1-3 | .
TGTGCCAGCAGCCGACTACTAGCGGGAGTCACCGGGGAGCTGTTTTTT | CASSRLLAGVTGELFF | TRBV28 | TRBD2 | TRBJ2-2 | once
TGCGCCAGCAGGTCCGGGACAGGAGGTTCACCCCTCCACTTT | CASRSGTGGSPLHF | TRBV5-1 | TRBD1 | TRBJ1-6 | .
TGTGCCAGCAGCTCCATTGGGCCCGGGAATTATGGCTACACCTTC | CASSSIGPGNYGYTF | TRBV5-4 | . | TRBJ1-2 | .
TGCGCCAGCAGTCTGGACAGGGGGCAAGGAAAACTGTTTTTT | CASSLDRGQGKLFF | TRBV5-1 | TRBD1 | TRBJ1-4 | .
TGTGCCAGCAGTACCCGGGACGGCTATGGCTACACCTTC | CASSTRDGYGYTF | TRBV27 | . | TRBJ1-2 | .
TGTGCCAGCAGTTTGGGGGTAGGGGCACCCGGCGGGAGCTTACCACACCAAGAGACCCAGTACTTC | CASSLGVGAPGGSLPHQETQYF | TRBV28 | TRBD2 | TRBJ2-5 | .
TGTGCCAGCAGCTTAGTAGGGGGGAATCAGCCCCAGCATTTT | CASSLVGGNQPQHF | TRBV7-3 | . | TRBJ1-5 | .
TGTGCCTGGAGCCACTACAATGAGCAGTTCTTC | CAWSHYNEQFF | TRBV30 | . | TRBJ2-1 | once
TGCGCCAACGGGCAGGGGGTGCGAGGAACCCAGTACTTC | CANGQGVRGTQYF | TRBV23-1 | TRBD1 | TRBJ2-5 | .
TGTGCCAGCAGTTACTCCGGACAGGCTGGGGCCAACGTCCTGACTTTC | CASSYSGQAGANVLTF | TRBV6-5 | TRBD1 | TRBJ2-6 | .
TGTGCCAGTAGTACACAGGGGGCTAGGGAAAACATTCAGTACTTC | CASSTQGARENIQYF | TRBV19 | TRBD1 | TRBJ2-4 | .
TGTGCCAGCAGCTCTTACACCGGGGAGCTGTTTTTT | CASSSYTGELFF | TRBV7-2 | . | TRBJ2-2 | .
TGCAGCGTTGAAGATGGTTCCTCACAGGGGCGATACAATGAGCAGTTCTTC | CSVEDGSSQGRYNEQFF | TRBV29-1 | TRBD1 | TRBJ2-1 | .
TGTGCCAGCAGCTTAGAGGGAGGAAGAGGTGGCCAAGAGACCCAGTACTTC | CASSLEGGRGGQETQYF | TRBV7-9 | . | TRBJ2-5 | .
TGTGCCAGCAGCCCAGGGGGTCTGGACGAGCAGTACTTC | CASSPGGLDEQYF | TRBV11-3 | TRBD1 | TRBJ2-7 | .
TGCGCCAGCAGCCAAGTAGACGGAAATCAGCCCCAGCATTTT | CASSQVDGNQPQHF | TRBV4-1 | . | TRBJ1-5 | .
TGCGCCAGCAGCTTCGGGCCTTACACAGATACGCAGTATTTT | CASSFGPYTDTQYF | TRBV5-1 | . | TRBJ2-3 | .
TGTGCCAGCAGCACGAACACCGGGGAGCTGTTTTTT | CASSTNTGELFF | TRBV7-3 | . | TRBJ2-2 | few
TGTGCCAGCTCTGGGACTACCACAGATACGCAGTATTTT | CASSGTTTDTQYF | TRBV18 | TRBD2 | TRBJ2-3 | .
TGTGCCAGCAGCCCGATAGGGGCAACCGGGCACTATGGCTACACCTTC | CASSPIGATGHYGYTF | TRBV5-6 | . | TRBJ1-2 | .
TGCGCCAGCAGCTCTGGCGGGGGCTCCTACAATGAGCAGTTCTTC | CASSSGGGSYNEQFF | TRBV5-1 | TRBD2 | TRBJ2-1 | .
TGTGCCAGCAGTTTATTCGACAGGGGGCGTCAGCCCCAGCATTTT | CASSLFDRGRQPQHF | TRBV28 | TRBD1 | TRBJ1-5 | .
TGCGCCAGCAGGCCTAGACAGGGGGCTGGTGAGCAGTACTTC | CASRPRQGAGEQYF | TRBV5-1 | TRBD1 | TRBJ2-7 | .
TGTGCCAGTTCAATAGTTGGGACTCAGCCCCAGCATTTT | CASSIVGTQPQHF | TRBV28 | . | TRBJ1-5 | .
TGTGCCAGCAGCAGAGGAGGTCCTAGTTCCGAGACCCAGTACTTC | CASSRGGPSSETQYF | TRBV28 | . | TRBJ2-5 | .
TGTGCCAGCAGTGAAGTACGGATTGTCGGGGAGCTGTTTTTT | CASSEVRIVGELFF | TRBV2 | . | TRBJ2-2 | .
TGCAGCGTTGAAGATAGACAGGGGAATCTCGATGAGCAGTTCTTC | CSVEDRQGNLDEQFF | TRBV29-1 | TRBD1 | TRBJ2-1 | .
TGTGCCAGCAGCTTGGTCGACCGAATAGGGGGTGAAGCTTTCTTT | CASSLVDRIGGEAFF | TRBV5-4 | . | TRBJ1-1 | once
TGTGCCTGGAGCCCCCGTCGCGGAGGGGGCCCCTACGAGCAGTACTTC | CAWSPRRGGGPYEQYF | TRBV30 | . | TRBJ2-7 | .
TGTGCCAGCAGCGTAGTGAACGGGTTTTTAGCCGAGCAGTACTTC | CASSVVNGFLAEQYF | TRBV9 | . | TRBJ2-7 | .
TGTGCCAGCAGCTTGCGACAGACTAACTATGGCTACACCTTC | CASSLRQTNYGYTF | TRBV5-4 | . | TRBJ1-2 | .
TGTGCCAGCAGTTTTACAGGGGGGTCTCGCTACGAGCAGTACTTC | CASSFTGGSRYEQYF | TRBV28 | TRBD1 | TRBJ2-7 | .
TGTGCCAGCAGCTTCGATTACACCGGGGAGCTGTTTTTT | CASSFDYTGELFF | TRBV5-4 | . | TRBJ2-2 | .
TGTGCCAGCAGCTACCCACAAGAGACCCAGTACTTC | CASSYPQETQYF | TRBV7-3 | . | TRBJ2-5 | .
TGTGCCAGCAGTGCCTCGACAGGCCACAATCAGCCCCAGCATTTT | CASSASTGHNQPQHF | TRBV6-1 | . | TRBJ1-5 | .